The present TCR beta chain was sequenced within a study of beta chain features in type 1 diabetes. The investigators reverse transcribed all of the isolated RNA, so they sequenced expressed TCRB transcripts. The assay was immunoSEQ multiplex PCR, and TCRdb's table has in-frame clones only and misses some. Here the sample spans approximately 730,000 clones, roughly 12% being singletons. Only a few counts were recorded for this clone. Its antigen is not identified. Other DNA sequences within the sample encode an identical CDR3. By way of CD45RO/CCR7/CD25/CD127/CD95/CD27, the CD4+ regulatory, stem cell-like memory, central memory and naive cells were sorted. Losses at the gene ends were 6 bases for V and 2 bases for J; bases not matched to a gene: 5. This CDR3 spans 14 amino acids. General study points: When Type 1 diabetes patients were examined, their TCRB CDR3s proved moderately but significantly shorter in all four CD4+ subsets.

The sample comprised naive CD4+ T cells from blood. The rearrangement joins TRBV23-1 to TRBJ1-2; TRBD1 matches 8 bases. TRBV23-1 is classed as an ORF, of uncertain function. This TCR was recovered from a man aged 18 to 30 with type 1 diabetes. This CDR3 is CASSPGTGNYGYTF. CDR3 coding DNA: TGCGCCAGCAGCCCAGGGACAGGAAACTATGGCTACACCTTC.